The source of this TCR beta chain is a study of cytomegalovirus exposure and HLA in healthy donors. Findings and limits, study-wide: Previously analyzed data showed that most TCR beta V segments were productive at a frequency of about 90% or about 30%. Rare TCR sequences predominated, though certain public TCRs were found in many donors. A link between a missense DCLRE1C variant and TCR beta V- and J-gene trimming emerged from a later analysis. Owing to their indistinguishability, certain V segments, notably TRBV6-2 and TRBV6-3, were excluded.

Amplification used 60 Vbeta primers and 13 Jbeta primers. The data were produced by immunoSEQ multiplex PCR, yet TCRdb's version contains in-frame clones alone and is incomplete. The repertoire holds approximately 130,000 clones, with roughly 72% as singletons. This clone was counted between two and nine times. The antigen remains unidentified. The CDR3 is 14 residues long. Deletions cut 10 bases from V and 1 base from J, with 16 bases between. Per the germline V gene, CDR1 is MNHEY and CDR2 is SMNVEV (reference sequence). The V and J genes are TRBV27 and TRBJ1-1; D is unresolved. Sequenced sample: PBMCs. The sequence derives from a woman aged 45 to 65 in good health and CMV-seronegative. The CDR3 loop is CATFSRERNTEAFF. DNA for the CDR3: TGTGCCACCTTCTCCCGGGAGAGGAACACTGAAGCTTTCTTT.